What follows are 24 T cell receptor beta chains derived from one specimen sequenced in a study of regulatory T cells in long-lasting Graves disease. Combining iRepertoire HTBI primers with Arm-PCR of CDR3 regions, the authors built TCR beta libraries. One entry per CDR3 protein, called by TCRdb with MiXCR from the multiplex PCR reads. Seen here are about 450,000 distinct CDR3 sequences, about 17% observed once, and the top ten hold around 10%. Time point denoted: newly diagnosed GD, antithyroid drugs for less than 3 months. PBMCs provided the RNA from which the TCR library was made. These data were also filed under a second study, of T cells in Graves' hyperthyroidism and ophthalmopathy.

The source material was peripheral blood mononuclear cells (PBMCs), sampled at new diagnosis, from a patient treated with antithyroid drugs. The receptors were gathered from a woman between 25 and 40 years old with Graves disease.

The chain combines TRBV3-1 with TRBJ2-1; D is ambiguous. Germline CDR1 reads LGHDT; CDR2 reads YNNKEL (reference sequence). V was cut by 3 bases and J by 4 bases, with 10 bases left in between. The CDR3 consists of 14 residues. Written as DNA, the CDR3 is TGTGCCAGCAGCCATCGGCGAGTATACAATGAGCAGTTCTTC. Its protein product is CASSHRRVYNEQFF.

This clonotype came up a few times. This clone may be a read error of a much larger clone one base away. The chain combines TRBV18 with TRBJ2-3, with D perhaps TRBD2 (6 bases). This CDR3 region has 12 residues. Per the germline V gene, CDR1 is KGHSH and CDR2 is LQKENI. The CDR3, as DNA: TGTGCCAGCTCACCGGGAGGAGTGGAGCAGTCCTTC. Its protein is CASSPGGVEQSF.

This clonotype was found many times. This rearrangement joins TRBV6-2 or TRBV6-3 to TRBJ2-1; D is perhaps TRBD2 (5 bases). V was pared by 0 bases and J by 5 bases, with 14 bases between. Germline assignment: CDR1 MNHEY and CDR2 SVGEGT. The CDR3 runs 16 residues. CDR3 amino acids: CASSYSRELPHNEQFF. The DNA for the CDR3 is TGTGCCAGCAGTTACTCGAGGGAGCTCCCCCACAATGAGCAGTTCTTC.

This clonotype was seen many times. V usage is TRBV2 and J usage is TRBJ2-7; no clear D gene. Germline V gene lookup returns CDR1 SNHLY and CDR2 FYNNEI. This CDR3 region has 11 residues. V lost 7 bases to trimming and J lost 2 bases, with 6 bases between them. CDR3 amino acids: CASNSAYEQYF. CDR3 nucleotides: TGTGCCAGCAACTCCGCCTACGAGCAGTACTTC.

This clonotype was observed once. V is TRBV5-4 and J is TRBJ1-2, with D tentatively TRBD1 (6 bases). V lost 0 bases, J lost 3 bases, and 18 bases lay in between. There are 17 residues in the CDR3. The germline V gene has CDR1 SGHNT and CDR2 YYREEE (reference sequence). For the CDR3, the DNA is TGTGCCAGCAGCTTGGGGACTAAACACAGGGAAGACTATGGCTACACCTTC. Translated, it gives CASSLGTKHREDYGYTF.

This clonotype was recorded many times. In nucleotides, the CDR3 is TGTGCCAGCAGCTCGCCGACAGGGTCCCCATTCAATCAGCCCCAGCATTTT. It translates to CASSSPTGSPFNQPQHF. V gene TRBV2 combines with J gene TRBJ1-5; 7 nucleotides match TRBD1. This CDR3 is built from 17 residues. Germline trimming cut 6 bases from V and 3 bases from J; bases unmatched to any gene: 14. The germline V gene encodes CDR1 SNHLY and CDR2 FYNNEI.

V is TRBV19 and J is TRBJ1-1; the D is unclear. The CDR3 sequence is 14 residues long. V lost 6 bases and J lost 2, with 13 bases in between. CDR1 is LNHDA, CDR2 SQIVND, per germline (reference sequence). DNA for the CDR3: TGTGCCAGTAGAGGTCGGGGATATAACACTGAAGCTTTCTTT. Residues: CASRGRGYNTEAFF.

This clonotype was detected only a few times. The chain carries TRBV6-2 or TRBV6-3 and TRBJ1-5; no firm D call. The ends were cut back, 6 bases at V and 7 bases at J, with 19 bases in the middle. Germline V gives CDR1 MNHEY, CDR2 SVGEGT. This CDR3 region has 15 residues. The CDR3 region is CASRPLLGVRQPQHF. CDR3 sequence (DNA): TGTGCCAGCAGGCCTTTGCTTGGGGTGAGGCAGCCCCAGCATTTT.

This chain links TRBV7-2 with TRBJ2-5, with D uncertain. Per germline, CDR1 SGHTA and CDR2 FQGNSA. The CDR3 loop spans 14 amino acids. Trimming took off 1 base at V and 1 base at J, with 7 bases between the two ends. CDR3 sequence: CASSLGRPQETQYF. The CDR3, as DNA: TGTGCCAGCAGCTTAGGACGCCCCCAAGAGACCCAGTACTTC.

CDR3 sequence reads: CASSVGGSGVETQYF. CDR3 in DNA: TGTGCCAGCAGCGTTGGCGGGAGTGGGGTGGAGACCCAGTACTTC. The gene calls are TRBV9 and TRBJ2-5; 7 positions match TRBD2. CDR1 is SGDLS, CDR2 YYNGEE, per germline. The CDR3 sequence is 15 residues long. V gave up 2 bases and J gave up 5 bases; unmatched junction bases: 9.

This clonotype was seen many times. The chain uses TRBV3-1 and TRBJ2-1, with 14 bases fitting TRBD2. With 1 base clipped from V and 7 bases from J, the junction kept 3 bases outside the gene matches. Germline CDR1 LGHDT, CDR2 YNNKEL (reference sequence). The CDR3 has 16 residues. CDR3 protein: CASSQGTSGGPNEQFF. The CDR3 region has the DNA TGTGCCAGCAGCCAAGGGACTAGCGGGGGGCCTAATGAGCAGTTCTTC.

This rearrangement joins TRBV28 to TRBJ2-4; possible D gene TRBD2, 6 bases. Trimming shortened V by 6 bases and J by 3 bases, and 6 bases separated the two germline ends. CDR1 and CDR2 (germline): MDHEN, SYDVKM. The CDR3 runs to 12 residues. The CDR3 DNA is TGTGCCAGCAGGCGGGACAAAAACATTCAGTACTTC. This gives the protein CASRRDKNIQYF.

This chain links TRBV27 with TRBJ2-7, with 10 bases fitting TRBD1. V lost 3 bases and J lost 1; bases outside the gene matches: 6. Germline CDR1 and CDR2: MNHEY and SMNVEV (reference sequence). CDR3 size: 16 residues. The CDR3 loop reads CASSFLRTGGSYEQYF. As DNA, the CDR3 is TGTGCCAGCAGTTTTCTCCGGACAGGGGGTTCCTACGAGCAGTACTTC.

This chain connects TRBV2 to TRBJ2-1, with D tentatively TRBD1 or TRBD2 (5 bases each). V lost 6 bases to trimming and J lost 12 bases, with 21 bases between them. The CDR3 sequence is 14 residues long. CDR1 and CDR2 from the germline V gene are SNHLY and FYNNEI. In DNA, the CDR3 is TGTGCCAGCAGCAAAACGGGACCTCAAACGGGGCAGTTCTTC. This encodes CASSKTGPQTGQFF.

This clonotype appeared many times. The CDR3: CASSLRGGEYNSPLHF. The DNA of the CDR3 is TGTGCCAGCAGCTTGCGGGGGGGAGAGTATAATTCACCCCTCCACTTT. The rearrangement joins TRBV7-2 to TRBJ1-6, with D possibly being TRBD1 (5 bases). Looked up from germline, CDR1 is SGHTA and CDR2 is FQGNSA. The CDR3 sequence is 16 residues long. V was trimmed by 3 bases and J by 4 bases, leaving 13 bases between them. Supplemented by reference TRBV7-2 and TRBJ1-6, the full variable domain reads GAGVSQSPSNKVTEKGKDVELRCDPISGHTALYWYRQSLGQGLEFLIYFQGNSAPDKSGLPSDRFSAERTGGSVSTLTIQRTQQEDSAVYLCASSLRGGEYNSPLHFGNGTRLTVT.

This clonotype was picked up a small number of times. CDR3 sequence: CASGTVRDVLTF. In nucleotides, the CDR3 is TGTGCCAGCGGGACAGTGAGGGACGTCCTGACTTTC. The chain couples TRBV19 to TRBJ2-6; TRBD1 matches at 7 bases. V was pared by 9 bases and J by 11 bases, with 7 bases of the junction left unmatched. Per the germline V gene, CDR1 is LNHDA and CDR2 is SQIVND (reference sequence). The CDR3 is made up of 12 amino acids.

This clonotype occurred many times. The junction departs from the called germline gene at one end, perhaps through a read error. The V call is TRBV7-9, the J call TRBJ2-1; 8 bases map to TRBD2. CDR1 SEHNR and CDR2 FQNEAQ come from the germline V gene (reference sequence). The CDR3 spans 13 residues. The CDR3 loop is CASRAENLAGSLF. For the CDR3, the DNA is TGTGCCAGCAGGGCCGAGAACTTAGCGGGAAGCCTCTTC.

The gene calls are TRBV29-1 and TRBJ1-1, with D possibly TRBD1 on 5 matching bases. Germline assignment: CDR1 SQVTM and CDR2 ANQGSEA. The ends were cut back, 6 bases at V and 4 bases at J, with 21 bases in the middle. The CDR3 sequence is 15 residues long. DNA of the CDR3: TGCAGCGTAGTGACAGCCGCCGCTCTGGGCACTGAAGCTTTCTTT. It specifies CSVVTAAALGTEAFF.

Many counts were recorded for this clonotype. The rearrangement links TRBV7-2 to TRBJ2-7; D call uncertain. The V end lost 3 bases, the J end lost 2 bases, and 11 bases lay between the germline ends. Germline V lookup: CDR1 SGHTA, CDR2 FQGNSA. The CDR3 has 14 residues. The CDR3, as DNA: TGTGCCAGCAGCTTTATCGACTCGACCTACGAGCAGTACTTC. Protein product: CASSFIDSTYEQYF.

This clonotype has more than one count but fewer than ten. V gene TRBV7-9 combines with J gene TRBJ1-2; D not certain. CDR1 and CDR2 from the germline V gene are SEHNR and FQNEAQ (reference sequence). The V end lost 5 bases, the J end lost 0 bases, and 19 bases lay between the germline ends. The CDR3 is 17 residues long. This CDR3 reads CASSLYSYRNTNYGYTF. The CDR3 DNA reads TGTGCCAGCAGCCTTTATTCTTACAGAAATACTAACTATGGCTACACCTTC.

This clonotype was observed at least ten times. The V and J genes are TRBV12-3 or TRBV12-4 and TRBJ1-1; 7 bases are shared with TRBD1. The CDR3 runs 14 residues. J gave up 0 bases and V 7 bases, and 5 bases lay outside the gene matches. DNA of the CDR3: TGTGCCAGCAAGTCCGGGACAGTGAACACTGAAGCTTTCTTT. Protein: CASKSGTVNTEAFF.

Concerning this clonotype itself: A read error may be the cause here, since a much bigger clone is one base away. The rearrangement joins TRBV2 to TRBJ2-1; D not certain. The germline V gene encodes CDR1 SNHLY and CDR2 FYNNEI. This CDR3 is built from 15 residues. The CDR3, as DNA: TGTCCCACCAGATTAGGGAAAAGCTCCTACAATGAGCAGTTCTTC. It translates to CPTRLGKSSYNEQFF.

In the case of this clonotype: The likely explanation is a read error, given a far larger clone one base away. V and J are TRBV11-2 and TRBJ2-1, with unresolved D. This CDR3 is 15 amino acids long. The germline V gene has CDR1 SGHAT and CDR2 FQNNGV. CDR3 in amino acids: CASSFSQSLYNEHFF. The CDR3 nucleotides are TGTGCCAGCAGCTTTAGTCAAAGTCTGTACAATGAGCATTTCTTC.

In its sample, this clonotype was seen many times. CDR3 sequence: CASTETSGRGNEQFF. The CDR3, as DNA: TGTGCCAGCACCGAGACTAGCGGGAGAGGCAATGAGCAGTTCTTC. This chain uses TRBV28 with TRBJ2-1; 12 nucleotides match TRBD2. The CDR3 is 15 amino acids. Germline assignment: CDR1 MDHEN and CDR2 SYDVKM. V lost 7 bases, J lost 6 bases, and 7 bases stayed unmatched.